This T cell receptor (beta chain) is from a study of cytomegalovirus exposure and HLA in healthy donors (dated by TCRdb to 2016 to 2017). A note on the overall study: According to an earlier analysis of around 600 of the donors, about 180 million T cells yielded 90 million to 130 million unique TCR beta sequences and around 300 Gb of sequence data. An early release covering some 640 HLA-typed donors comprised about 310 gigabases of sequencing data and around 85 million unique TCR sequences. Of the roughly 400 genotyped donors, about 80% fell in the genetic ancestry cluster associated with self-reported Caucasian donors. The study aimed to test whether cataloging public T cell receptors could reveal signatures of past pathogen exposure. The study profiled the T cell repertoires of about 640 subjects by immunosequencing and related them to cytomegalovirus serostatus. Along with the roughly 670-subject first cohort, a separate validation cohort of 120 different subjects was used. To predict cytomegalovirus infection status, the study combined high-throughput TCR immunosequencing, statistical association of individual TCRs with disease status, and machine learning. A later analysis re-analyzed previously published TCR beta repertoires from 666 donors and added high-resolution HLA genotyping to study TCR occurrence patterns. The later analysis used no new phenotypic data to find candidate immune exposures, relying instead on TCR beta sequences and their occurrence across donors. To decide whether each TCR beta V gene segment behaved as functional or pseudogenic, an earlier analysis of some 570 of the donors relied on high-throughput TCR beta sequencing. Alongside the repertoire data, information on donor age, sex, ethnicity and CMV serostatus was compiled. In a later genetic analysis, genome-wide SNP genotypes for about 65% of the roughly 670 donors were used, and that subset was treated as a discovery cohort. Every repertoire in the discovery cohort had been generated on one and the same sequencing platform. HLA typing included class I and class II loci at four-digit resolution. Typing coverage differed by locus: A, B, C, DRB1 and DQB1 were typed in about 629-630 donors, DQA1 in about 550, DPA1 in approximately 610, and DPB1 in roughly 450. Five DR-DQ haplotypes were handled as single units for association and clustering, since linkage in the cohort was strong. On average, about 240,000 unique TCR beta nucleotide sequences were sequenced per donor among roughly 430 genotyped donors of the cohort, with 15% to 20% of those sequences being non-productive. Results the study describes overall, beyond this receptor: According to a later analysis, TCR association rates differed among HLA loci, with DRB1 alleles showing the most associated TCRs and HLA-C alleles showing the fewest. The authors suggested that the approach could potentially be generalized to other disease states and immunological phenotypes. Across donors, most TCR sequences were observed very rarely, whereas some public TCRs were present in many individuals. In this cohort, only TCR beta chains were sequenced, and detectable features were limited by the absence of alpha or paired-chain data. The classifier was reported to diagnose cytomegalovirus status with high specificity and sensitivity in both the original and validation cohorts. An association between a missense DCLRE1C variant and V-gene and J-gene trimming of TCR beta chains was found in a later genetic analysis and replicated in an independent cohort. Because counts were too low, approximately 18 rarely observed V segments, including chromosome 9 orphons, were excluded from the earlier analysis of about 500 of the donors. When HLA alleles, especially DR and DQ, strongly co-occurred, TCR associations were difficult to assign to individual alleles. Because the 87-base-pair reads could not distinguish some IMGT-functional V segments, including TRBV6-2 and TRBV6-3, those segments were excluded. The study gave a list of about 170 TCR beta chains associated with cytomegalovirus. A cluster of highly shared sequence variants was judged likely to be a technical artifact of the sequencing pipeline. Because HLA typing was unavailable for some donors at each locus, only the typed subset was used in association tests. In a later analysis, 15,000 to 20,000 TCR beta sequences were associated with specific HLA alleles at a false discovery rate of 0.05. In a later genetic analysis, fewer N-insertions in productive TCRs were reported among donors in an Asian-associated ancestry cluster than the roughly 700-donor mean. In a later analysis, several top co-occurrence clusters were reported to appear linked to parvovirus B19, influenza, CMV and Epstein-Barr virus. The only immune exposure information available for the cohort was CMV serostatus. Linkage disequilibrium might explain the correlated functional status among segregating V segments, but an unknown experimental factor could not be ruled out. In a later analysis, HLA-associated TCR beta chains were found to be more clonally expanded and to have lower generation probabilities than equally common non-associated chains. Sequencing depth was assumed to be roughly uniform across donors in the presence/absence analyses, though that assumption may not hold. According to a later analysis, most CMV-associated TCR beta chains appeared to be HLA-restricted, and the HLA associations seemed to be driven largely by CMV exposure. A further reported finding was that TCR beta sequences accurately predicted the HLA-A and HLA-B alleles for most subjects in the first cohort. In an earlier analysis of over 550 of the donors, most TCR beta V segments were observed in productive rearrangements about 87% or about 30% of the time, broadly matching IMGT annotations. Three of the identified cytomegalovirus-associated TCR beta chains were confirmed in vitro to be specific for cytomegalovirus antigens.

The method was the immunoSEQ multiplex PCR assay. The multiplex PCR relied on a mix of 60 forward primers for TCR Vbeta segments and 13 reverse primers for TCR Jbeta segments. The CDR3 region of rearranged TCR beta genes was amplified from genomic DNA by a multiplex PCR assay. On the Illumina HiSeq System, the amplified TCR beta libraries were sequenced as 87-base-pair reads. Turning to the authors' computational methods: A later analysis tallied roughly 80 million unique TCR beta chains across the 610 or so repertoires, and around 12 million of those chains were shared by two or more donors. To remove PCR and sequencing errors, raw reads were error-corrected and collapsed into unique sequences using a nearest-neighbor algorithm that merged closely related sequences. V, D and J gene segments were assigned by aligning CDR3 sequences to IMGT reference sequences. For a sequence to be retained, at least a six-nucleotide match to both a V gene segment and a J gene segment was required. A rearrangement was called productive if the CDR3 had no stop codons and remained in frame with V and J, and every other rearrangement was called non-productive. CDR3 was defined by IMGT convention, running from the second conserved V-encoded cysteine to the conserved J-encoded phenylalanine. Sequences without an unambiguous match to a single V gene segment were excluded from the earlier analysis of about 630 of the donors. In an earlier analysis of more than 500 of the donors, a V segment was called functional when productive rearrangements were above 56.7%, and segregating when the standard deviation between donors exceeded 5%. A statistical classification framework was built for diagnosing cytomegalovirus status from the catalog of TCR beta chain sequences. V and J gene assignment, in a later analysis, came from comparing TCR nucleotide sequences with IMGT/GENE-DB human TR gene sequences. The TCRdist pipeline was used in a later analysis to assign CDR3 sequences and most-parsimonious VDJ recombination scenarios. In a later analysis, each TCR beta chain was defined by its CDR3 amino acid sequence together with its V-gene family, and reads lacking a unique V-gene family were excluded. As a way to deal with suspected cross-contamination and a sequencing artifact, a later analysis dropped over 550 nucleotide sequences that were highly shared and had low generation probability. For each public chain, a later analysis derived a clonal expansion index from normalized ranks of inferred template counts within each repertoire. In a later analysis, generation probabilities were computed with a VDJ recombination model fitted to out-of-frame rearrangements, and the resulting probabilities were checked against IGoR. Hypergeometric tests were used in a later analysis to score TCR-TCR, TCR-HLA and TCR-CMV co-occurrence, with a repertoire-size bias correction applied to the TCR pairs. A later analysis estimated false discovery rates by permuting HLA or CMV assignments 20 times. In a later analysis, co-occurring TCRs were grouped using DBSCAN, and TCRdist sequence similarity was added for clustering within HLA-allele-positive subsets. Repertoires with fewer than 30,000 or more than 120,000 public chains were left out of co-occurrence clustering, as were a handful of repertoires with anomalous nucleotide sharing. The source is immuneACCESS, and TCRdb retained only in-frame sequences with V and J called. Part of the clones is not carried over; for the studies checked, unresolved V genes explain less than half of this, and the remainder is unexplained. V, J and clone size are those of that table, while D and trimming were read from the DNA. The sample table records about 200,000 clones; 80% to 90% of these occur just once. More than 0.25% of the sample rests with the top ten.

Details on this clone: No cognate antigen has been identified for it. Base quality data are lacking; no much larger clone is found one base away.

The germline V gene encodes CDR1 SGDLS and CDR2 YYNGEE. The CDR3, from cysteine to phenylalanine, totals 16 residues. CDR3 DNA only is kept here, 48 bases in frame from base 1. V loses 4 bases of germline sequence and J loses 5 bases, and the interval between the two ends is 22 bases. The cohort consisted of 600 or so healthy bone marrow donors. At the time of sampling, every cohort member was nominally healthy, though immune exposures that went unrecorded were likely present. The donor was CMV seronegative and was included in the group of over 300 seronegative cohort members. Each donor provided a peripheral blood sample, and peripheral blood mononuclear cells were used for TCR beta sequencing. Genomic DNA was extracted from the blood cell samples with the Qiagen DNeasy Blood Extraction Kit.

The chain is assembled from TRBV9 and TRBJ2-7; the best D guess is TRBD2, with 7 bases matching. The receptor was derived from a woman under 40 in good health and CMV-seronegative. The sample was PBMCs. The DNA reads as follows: TGTGCCAGCAGCAGACTTTCACAGGGAGGGAGGGACGAGCAGTACTTC. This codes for CASSRLSQGGRDEQYF.